Reported below is one T cell receptor beta chain. Its specificity is unknown. Trimming stripped 5 bases from V and 1 base from J, with 6 bases between. CDR3 length: 12 residues. Germline V gene lookup returns CDR1 MNHEY and CDR2 SVGAGI. The sample comes from a study of shared clonotypes between healthy human individuals. Whole-study findings and limits: Among a handful of donors, roughly 5% of naive CD4 clonotypes were found in common. Sequencing depth was expected to affect clonotype sharing among donors.

Sorted subsets were amplified in replicate PCRs using 200 to 250 ng DNA, approximately 30,000 T cell genomes. Produced via immunoSEQ multiplex PCR; TCRdb's table is partial and in-frame only. The top ten hold approximately 1% of the sample, which has roughly 1,800,000 clones, about 95% seen once. The naive CD8 fraction comprised CD45RO-negative cells positively selected for CCR7 and excluded terminally differentiated effector memory CD45RA+ cells. Each of the donors was a healthy adult who was HIV-negative and had not had a recent acute infection or vaccination. The receptor comes from a man between 18 and 35 years old in good health. Material for sequencing was naive CD8+ T cells sorted from blood. The chain couples TRBV6-5 to TRBJ2-7; tentative D call: TRBD1 (5 bases). The CDR3 sequence is CASSDSSYEQYF. The CDR3, as DNA: TGTGCCAGCAGTGACAGTTCCTACGAGCAGTACTTC.